The 8 T cell receptor beta chains in this list originate from one sample, sequenced in a study of OX40 agonist ivuxolimab in advanced cancers. Profiling relied on immunoSEQ multiplex PCR, and the TCRdb table lists in-frame clones only, not all of them. The table records 45,000 to 55,000 clones, roughly 94% of them present only once. Material: CD4+ or CD8+ T cells sorted from blood, obtained in a trial of the OX40 agonist ivuxolimab. Receptors originate from an adult with an advanced solid tumor such as melanoma, head and neck, liver or kidney cancer.

The J gene is TRBJ2-7, the V gene TRBV29-1; D may correspond to TRBD1 or TRBD2 (5 bases each). The CDR3 covers 12 residues. The germline CDR1 and CDR2 sequences are SQVTM and ANQGSEA. The V end lost 6 bases, the J end lost 2 bases, and 11 bases lay between the germline ends. For the CDR3, the DNA is TGCAGCGTAATGCTGGGACCCTACGAGCAGTACTTC. Translation gives CSVMLGPYEQYF.

The chain carries TRBV7-9 and TRBJ1-2; D is unclear. This CDR3 region has 15 residues. Germline V CDR1 and CDR2: SEHNR, FQNEAQ (reference sequence). The germline V and J ends were trimmed by 1 base and 2 bases, with 11 bases remaining between them. This CDR3 reads CASSLDFLANYGYTF. In nucleotides, the CDR3 is TGTGCCAGCAGCTTAGACTTCCTAGCGAACTATGGCTACACCTTC.

The V gene is TRBV28, the J gene TRBJ1-3; tentative D call: TRBD1 (5 bases). Trimming removed 3 bases from V and 4 bases from J, with 7 bases in between. This CDR3 spans 13 amino acids. The germline V gene encodes CDR1 MDHEN and CDR2 SYDVKM. The CDR3 bases are TGTGCCAGCAGTTTTAGGGGAGGAAACACCATATATTTT. It is translated as CASSFRGGNTIYF.

This chain uses TRBV19 with TRBJ2-7; 10 bases line up with TRBD1. Germline assignment: CDR1 LNHDA and CDR2 SQIVND (reference sequence). The CDR3 has 15 residues. Unmatched junction bases numbered 6, after V lost 5 bases and J lost 2 bases. As DNA, the CDR3 is TGTGCCAGTAGTGCCGGGACAGGGGCCCCCTACGAGCAGTACTTC. Protein product: CASSAGTGAPYEQYF.

This rearrangement joins TRBV7-2 to TRBJ2-7, with D uncertain. The germline gives CDR1 SGHTA, CDR2 FQGNSA. V lost 2 bases and J lost 6, with 14 bases in between. The CDR3 totals 14 residues. CDR3 in amino acids: CASSLSTPSGEQYF. CDR3 DNA: TGTGCCAGCAGCTTATCCACACCTTCGGGCGAGCAGTACTTC. The full variable domain, with the rest looked up from reference TRBV7-2 and TRBJ2-7, is GAGVSQSPSNKVTEKGKDVELRCDPISGHTALYWYRQSLGQGLEFLIYFQGNSAPDKSGLPSDRFSAERTGGSVSTLTIQRTQQEDSAVYLCASSLSTPSGEQYFGPGTRLTVT.

This chain links TRBV6-5 with TRBJ1-2; D unclear. The V gene lost 6 bases and the J gene lost 2 bases, with 10 bases spanning the gap. CDR3 length equals 13 residues. Germline-derived CDR1 and CDR2 are MNHEY and SVGAGI. The CDR3 DNA reads TGTGCCAGCAGCTTAGGGTTAAACTATGGCTACACCTTC. It codes for CASSLGLNYGYTF.

The chain joins TRBV5-6 to TRBJ2-1; TRBD2 matches 9 bases. The CDR3 totals 16 residues. Germline loops: CDR1 SGHDT, CDR2 YYEEEE. V was pared by 0 bases and J by 3 bases, with 4 bases of the junction left unmatched. The CDR3 DNA follows: TGTGCCAGCAGCTTGGGTCTAGCGGGAAGCTACAATGAGCAGTTCTTC. Its translation: CASSLGLAGSYNEQFF.

V and J are TRBV5-4 and TRBJ2-1; D is unclear. This CDR3 comprises 13 residues. CDR1 and CDR2 from the germline V gene are SGHNT and YYREEE (reference sequence). V gave up 0 bases and J gave up 7 bases, with 8 bases separating them. The CDR3 nucleotides read TGTGCCAGCAGCTTGGCCCCGTTTAATGAGCAGTTCTTC. Translated: CASSLAPFNEQFF.